The source of this T cell receptor beta chain is a study of T-cell reconstitution after alpha-beta-depleted transplantation in children. Unique molecular identifiers were incorporated into the prepared TCRbeta library. TCRdb re-analysed the PCR reads in MiXCR, keeping a single row per CDR3 protein. The sample consists of around 600,000 distinct CDR3 sequences, 15% to 20% of them appearing once. The CDR3 runs to 15 residues. CDR1 MGHRA and CDR2 YSYEKL come from the germline V gene. J gave up 2 bases and V 0 bases, and 2 bases lay outside the gene matches. Source: PBMCs from the stem cell graft donor, taken from the stem cell graft. This clonotype originated in a human donor who donated a stem cell graft to a child with acute myeloid leukemia. The chain uses TRBV4-1 and TRBJ2-7; TRBD2 matches at 9 bases. The CDR3 sequence is CASSQEAGGTYEQYF. DNA for the CDR3: TGCGCCAGCAGCCAAGAAGCGGGGGGTACCTACGAGCAGTACTTC.